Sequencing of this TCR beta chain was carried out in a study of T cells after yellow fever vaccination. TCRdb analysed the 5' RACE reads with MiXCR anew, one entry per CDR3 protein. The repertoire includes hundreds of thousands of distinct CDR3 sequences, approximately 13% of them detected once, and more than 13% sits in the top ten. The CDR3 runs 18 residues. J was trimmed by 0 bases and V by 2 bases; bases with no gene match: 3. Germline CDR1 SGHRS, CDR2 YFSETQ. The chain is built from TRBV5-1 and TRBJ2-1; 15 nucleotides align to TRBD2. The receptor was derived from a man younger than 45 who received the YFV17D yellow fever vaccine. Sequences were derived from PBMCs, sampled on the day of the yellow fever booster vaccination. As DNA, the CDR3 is TGCGCCAGCAGCTTAGGACTAGCGGGAGGGAACTCCTACAATGAGCAGTTCTTC. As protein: CASSLGLAGGNSYNEQFF.